Each of the 26 T cell receptor beta chains below was sequenced from the same sample in a study of memory CD4+ T cells and cytomegalovirus serostatus. Method: immunoSEQ multiplex PCR; TCRdb's copy keeps in-frame clones and lacks some. Of 40,000 to 60,000 clones in the sample, roughly 78% were seen once. Single viable CD3+CD4+CD8-CD45RO+ cells were sorted as the memory CD4+ T cells. The sample consisted of memory CD4+ T cells from blood. The receptors come from an adult in good health and CMV-seronegative.

This clone rates as medium-sized. The rearrangement joins TRBV6-5 to TRBJ1-2; possibly TRBD1 for D (5 bases). V lost 2 bases, J lost 4 bases, and 14 bases lay in between. Germline CDR1 and CDR2: MNHEY and SVGAGI. This CDR3 has 15 amino acids. CDR3 sequence (DNA): TGTGCCAGCAGTTACCAATGGGACGCTGGCTATGGCTACACCTTC. This encodes CASSYQWDAGYGYTF.

The chain uses TRBV28 and TRBJ2-7; the D is unclear. The CDR3 sequence is 12 residues long. Looked up from germline, CDR1 is MDHEN and CDR2 is SYDVKM. V lost 2 bases, J lost 6 bases, and 8 bases lay in between. In DNA form, the CDR3 reads TGTGCCAGCAGTTTAAGCCCGGGCGAGCAGTACTTC. It codes for CASSLSPGEQYF. Filled out from reference TRBV28 and TRBJ2-7, the complete variable domain reads DVKVTQSSRYLVKRTGEKVFLECVQDMDHENMFWYRQDPGLGLRLIYFSYDVKMKEKGDIPEGYSVSREKKERFSLILESASTNQTSMYLCASSLSPGEQYFGPGTRLTVT.

The CDR3 sequence: CASSSQQRSSYNEQFF. In DNA, the CDR3 is TGTGCCAGCAGTTCTCAGCAGAGGAGCTCCTACAATGAGCAGTTCTTC. The chain combines TRBV27 with TRBJ2-1; no clear D gene. This CDR3 is 16 amino acids long. V was cut by 4 bases and J by 0 bases, with 13 bases left in between. Germline values: CDR1 MNHEY, CDR2 SMNVEV (reference sequence).

This chain uses TRBV6-1 with TRBJ2-1; D is perhaps TRBD2 (5 bases). This CDR3 has 16 amino acids. In germline, CDR1 is MNHNS, CDR2 SASEGT. V was cut by 2 bases and J by 0 bases, with 11 bases left in between. This CDR3 is CASSESARASYNEQFF. The CDR3 DNA follows: TGTGCCAGCAGTGAATCGGCGAGGGCCTCCTACAATGAGCAGTTCTTC.

V gene TRBV5-1 combines with J gene TRBJ2-3; 8 bases align to TRBD1. The CDR3 runs 17 residues. Germline CDR1 reads SGHRS; CDR2 reads YFSETQ. The trim removed 4 bases at V and 0 bases at J, leaving 10 bases unmatched. The CDR3 sequence is CASSRGDRSTSTDTQYF. CDR3 coding DNA: TGCGCCAGCAGCAGGGGGGACAGGTCTACTAGCACAGATACGCAGTATTTT.

The V call is TRBV5-1, the J call TRBJ2-3; D is unclear. The CDR3 length is 16 residues. V lost 1 base to trimming and J lost 4 bases, with 16 bases between them. CDR1 is SGHRS, CDR2 YFSETQ, per germline. The DNA for the CDR3 is TGCGCCAGCAGCTTGCTTTCGATTGTCGTTCCAGATACGCAGTATTTT. This translates into CASSLLSIVVPDTQYF.

The chain uses TRBV7-8 and TRBJ2-7; 9 bases fit TRBD2. Trimming took 3 bases from V and 6 from J; bases not matched to a gene: 9. Germline V gives CDR1 SGHVS, CDR2 FQNEAQ. The CDR3 is made up of 15 amino acids. The DNA of the CDR3 is TGTGCCAGCAGCTTCCTGACGACTAGCGGCGGCGAGCAGTACTTC. It encodes CASSFLTTSGGEQYF.

The rearrangement joins TRBV6-1 to TRBJ2-7, with a tentative D call TRBD1 (6 bases). The V gene's germline CDR1 is MNHNS and CDR2 SASEGT. CDR3 length: 16 amino acids. V was pared by 0 bases and J by 4 bases, with 16 bases between. CDR3 nucleotide sequence: TGTGCCAGCAGTGAAGCTTGGTCAGGGGCGATTTACGAGCAGTACTTC. Its protein is CASSEAWSGAIYEQYF.

V gene TRBV19 combines with J gene TRBJ2-7; D is uncertain. This CDR3 spans 15 amino acids. V lost 5 bases and J lost 4, with 18 bases in between. CDR1 and CDR2 (germline): LNHDA, SQIVND (reference sequence). For the CDR3, the DNA is TGTGCCAGTAGTCCCCGTGGTGAAGTTAGGTACGAGCAGTACTTC. Its protein is CASSPRGEVRYEQYF.

The chain recombines TRBV11-3 with TRBJ2-2, with D hard to call. In germline, CDR1 is SGHNT, CDR2 YENEEA. This CDR3 has 14 amino acids. The V end lost 0 bases, the J end lost 6 bases, and 8 bases lay between the germline ends. This chain's CDR3 is CASSLETAAGELFF. The DNA of the CDR3 is TGTGCCAGCAGCTTAGAGACCGCCGCCGGGGAGCTGTTTTTT. The variable domain in full, completed from reference TRBV11-3 and TRBJ2-2, reads EAGVVQSPRYKIIEKKQPVAFWCNPISGHNTLYWYLQNLGQGPELLIRYENEEAVDDSQLPKDRFSAERLKGVDSTLKIQPAELGDSAVYLCASSLETAAGELFFGEGSRLTVL.

J is TRBJ1-1 and V is TRBV2; a possible D gene is TRBD1 (5 bases). Germline V CDR1 and CDR2: SNHLY, FYNNEI. The CDR3 sequence is 13 residues long. Between the trimmed V and J ends, which lost 4 bases and 4 bases, there was a span of 10 bases. For the CDR3, the DNA is TGTGCCAGCAGTGTGTCGGGGACCACTGAAGCTTTCTTT. Amino acid sequence: CASSVSGTTEAFF.

The chain employs TRBV15 and TRBJ2-5; 8 nucleotides match TRBD1. Germline assignment: CDR1 LNHNV and CDR2 YYDKDF (reference sequence). The CDR3 contains 14 residues. V lost 3 bases to trimming and J lost 1 base; unmatched junction nucleotides: 1. CDR3 residues: CATSRDRAQETQYF. Here the CDR3 DNA reads TGTGCCACCAGCAGGGACAGGGCCCAAGAGACCCAGTACTTC.

In DNA form, the CDR3 reads TGTGCCAGCCCGCGTGGCACGGGACATCCCAATAGCAATCAGCCCCAGCATTTT. Its translation: CASPRGTGHPNSNQPQHF. This chain joins TRBV7-6 and TRBJ1-5; a possible D gene is TRBD1 (6 bases). Trimming removed 8 bases at V and 0 bases at J, with 23 bases between. Germline V gives CDR1 SGHVS, CDR2 FNYEAQ. This CDR3 region has 18 residues.

This chain uses TRBV6-1 with TRBJ2-7, with 11 bases aligning to TRBD1. V shed 8 bases and J 3 bases; nucleotides not matched to a gene: 6. Per the germline V gene, CDR1 is MNHNS and CDR2 is SASEGT. The CDR3 covers 14 residues. In nucleotides, the CDR3 is TGTGCCAGCCTCAGGGGACAGGGGGACTACGAGCAGTACTTC. This gives the protein CASLRGQGDYEQYF.

The chain joins TRBV4-1 to TRBJ1-2; D remains unclear. Germline values: CDR1 MGHRA, CDR2 YSYEKL. V was cut by 6 bases and J by 1 base, with 3 bases left in between. The CDR3 sequence is 11 residues long. CDR3 protein: CASRGNYGYTF. For the CDR3, the DNA is TGCGCCAGCAGGGGTAACTATGGCTACACCTTC.

The J gene is TRBJ2-1, the V gene TRBV28; 9 bases agree with TRBD2. After removal of 2 bases from V and 10 bases from J, the junction contained 6 bases not matched to a gene. CDR1 and CDR2 from the germline V gene are MDHEN and SYDVKM. This CDR3 contains 14 residues. This chain's CDR3 is CASSLVAGAGEQFF. In DNA, the CDR3 is TGTGCCAGCAGTTTAGTAGCGGGAGCGGGAGAGCAGTTCTTC.

The gene calls are TRBV7-9 and TRBJ1-3, with a tentative D call TRBD1 (5 bases). The CDR3 has 17 residues. Germline assignment: CDR1 SEHNR and CDR2 FQNEAQ (reference sequence). Trimming took 5 bases from V and 2 from J, leaving 19 bases between them. The CDR3 spells CASSPDGALRAGNTIYF. The CDR3 nucleotides are TGTGCCAGCAGCCCGGATGGGGCACTACGGGCTGGAAACACCATATATTTT.

The chain joins TRBV28 to TRBJ2-2; unclear D gene. Trimming took off 8 bases at V and 5 bases at J, with 6 bases between the two ends. This CDR3 spans 11 amino acids. CDR1 is MDHEN and CDR2 is SYDVKM in the germline V gene. The CDR3 bases are TGTGCCAGCCCCCGAACCGGGGAGCTGTTTTTT. It codes for CASPRTGELFF.

This chain connects TRBV5-6 to TRBJ1-2; the match to TRBD1 covers 7 bases. The V and J ends lost 4 bases and 3 bases, in that order; junction bases with no gene match: 9. Germline lookup yields CDR1 SGHDT and CDR2 YYEEEE. The CDR3 runs to 15 residues. The CDR3 DNA follows: TGTGCCAGCAGCCCCCGGGGACAGACCTACTATGGCTACACCTTC. This codes for CASSPRGQTYYGYTF.

The chain carries TRBV6-5 and TRBJ1-2, with 8 bases that match TRBD1. Per the germline V gene, CDR1 is MNHEY and CDR2 is SVGAGI. The CDR3 contains 14 residues. Unmatched junction bases numbered 2, after V lost 2 bases and J lost 3 bases. The CDR3 region is CASSYTGGDYGYTF. CDR3 DNA: TGTGCCAGCAGTTACACAGGGGGTGACTATGGCTACACCTTC.

This clone turned up a few times. The genes are TRBV19 and TRBJ1-1; perhaps TRBD1 as D (5 bases). CDR3 size: 13 residues. V shed 5 bases and J shed 6 bases, with 13 bases lying between them. Germline CDR1 is LNHDA and CDR2 is SQIVND (reference sequence). In DNA, the CDR3 is TGTGCCAGTAGTGGGGGAGGGTTCGCTGAAGCTTTCTTT. As protein: CASSGGGFAEAFF.

This chain links TRBV10-3 with TRBJ2-5; TRBD1 aligns across 7 bases. The J call is doubtful: the DNA matches TRBJ2-7 better. Germline CDR1 is ENHRY and CDR2 is SYGVKD. The length of the CDR3 is 12 residues. CDR3 residues: CAIRGTAYEQYF. DNA for the CDR3: TGTGCCATCAGGGGGACAGCCTACGAGCAGTACTTC.

This clone occurred once. V and J are TRBV2 and TRBJ2-2, with D hard to call. The germline CDR1 and CDR2 sequences are SNHLY and FYNNEI. The CDR3 is made up of 14 amino acids. V gave up 2 bases and J gave up 5 bases, with 9 bases separating them. The CDR3 bases are TGTGCCAGCAGTGAAAGAGTTTCTACCGGGGAGCTGTTTTTT. Translation gives CASSERVSTGELFF.

The chain employs TRBV7-9 and TRBJ2-5; TRBD2 matches at 16 bases. V lost 5 bases and J lost 5; bases outside the gene matches: 8. The CDR3 is 17 amino acids. Germline loops: CDR1 SEHNR, CDR2 FQNEAQ (reference sequence). The CDR3 region is CASSIGTSGGAAETQYF. CDR3 DNA sequence: TGTGCCAGCAGCATAGGGACTAGCGGGGGGGCGGCGGAGACCCAGTACTTC.

This chain links TRBV10-2 with TRBJ2-3; 13 positions agree with TRBD2. The ends lost 6 bases at V and 5 bases at J; junction bases unmatched: 8. The CDR3 sequence is 16 residues long. Germline V gene data show CDR1 as WSHSY and CDR2 as SAAADI. The CDR3 DNA is TGCGCCAGCAGAGTCGGACTAGCGGGAGTTGTAGATACGCAGTATTTT. Amino acid sequence: CASRVGLAGVVDTQYF.

V is TRBV27 and J is TRBJ1-1; 7 positions agree with TRBD1. This CDR3 region has 15 residues. V lost 3 bases to trimming and J lost 3 bases; unmatched junction nucleotides: 7. Looked up from germline, CDR1 is MNHEY and CDR2 is SMNVEV (reference sequence). Written as DNA, the CDR3 is TGTGCCAGCAGTTTCCGACAGGGCACCCACACTGAAGCTTTCTTT. It translates to CASSFRQGTHTEAFF.